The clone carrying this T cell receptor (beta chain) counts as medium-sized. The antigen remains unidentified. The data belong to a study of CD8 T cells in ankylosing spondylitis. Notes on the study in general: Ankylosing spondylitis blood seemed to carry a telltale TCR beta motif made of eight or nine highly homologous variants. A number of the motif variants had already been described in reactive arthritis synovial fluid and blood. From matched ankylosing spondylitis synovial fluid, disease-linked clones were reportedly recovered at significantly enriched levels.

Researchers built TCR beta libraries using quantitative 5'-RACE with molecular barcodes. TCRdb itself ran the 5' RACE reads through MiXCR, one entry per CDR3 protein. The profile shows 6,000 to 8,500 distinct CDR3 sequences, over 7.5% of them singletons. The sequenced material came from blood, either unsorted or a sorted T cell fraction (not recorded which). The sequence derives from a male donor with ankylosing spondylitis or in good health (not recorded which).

CDR3 nucleotide sequence: TGTGCCAGCAGCCAGTCATTGGGGACCCAGTACTTC. Its protein is CASSQSLGTQYF. The rearrangement uses TRBV9 and TRBJ2-5; no clear D gene. This CDR3 is 12 amino acids long. Per germline, CDR1 SGDLS and CDR2 YYNGEE. V was clipped by 4 bases and J by 7 bases, with 11 bases between them.